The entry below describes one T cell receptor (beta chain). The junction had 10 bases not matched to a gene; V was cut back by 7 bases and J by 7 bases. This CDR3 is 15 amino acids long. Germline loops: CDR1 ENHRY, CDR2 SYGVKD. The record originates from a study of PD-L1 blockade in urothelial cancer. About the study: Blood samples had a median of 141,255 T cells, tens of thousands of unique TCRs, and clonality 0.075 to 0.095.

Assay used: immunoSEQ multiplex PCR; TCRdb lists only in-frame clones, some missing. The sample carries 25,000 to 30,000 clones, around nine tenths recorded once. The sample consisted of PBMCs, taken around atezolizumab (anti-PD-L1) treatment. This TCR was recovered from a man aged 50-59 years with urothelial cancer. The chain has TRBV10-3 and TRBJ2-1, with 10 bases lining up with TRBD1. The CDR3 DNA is TGTGCCATCAATGACCGGGACAGGGGTCGAAATGAGCAGTTCTTC. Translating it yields CAINDRDRGRNEQFF.